One and the same sample provided the 32 T cell receptor beta chains below, sequenced in a study of OX40 agonist ivuxolimab in advanced cancers. The repertoire was sequenced with immunoSEQ multiplex PCR; TCRdb's copy has only in-frame clones and lacks some. Seen here are around 30,000 clones, about 86% observed once, and the top ten hold about 30%. Source: CD4+ or CD8+ T cells sorted from blood, taken in a trial of the OX40 agonist ivuxolimab. The receptors were sampled from an adult with an advanced solid tumor such as melanoma, head and neck, liver or kidney cancer.

The gene calls are TRBV27 and TRBJ1-6; no reliable D call. Germline V gives CDR1 MNHEY, CDR2 SMNVEV (reference sequence). CDR3 length: 18 amino acids. V was shortened by 4 bases and J by 0 bases, with 16 bases between the two germline ends. CDR3: CASSSPRELSSYNSPLHF. CDR3 bases: TGTGCCAGCAGTTCCCCGAGAGAACTAAGCTCCTATAATTCACCCCTCCACTTT.

This clone was picked up a small number of times. The chain carries TRBV7-6 and TRBJ2-1; D not certain. CDR3 size: 11 residues. The germline gives CDR1 SGHVS, CDR2 FNYEAQ. The V end was cut by 5 bases, the J end by 9 bases, with 8 bases between. The CDR3 bases are TGTGCCAGCAGCCCCGGCGGTGAGCAGTTCTTC. Amino acids: CASSPGGEQFF.

J is TRBJ2-1 and V is TRBV9; TRBD2 matches 13 bases. Germline V gene sequence: CDR1 SGDLS, CDR2 YYNGEE. This CDR3 is built from 16 residues. Losses at the gene ends were 4 bases for V and 8 bases for J; bases not matched to a gene: 9. The CDR3 spells CASSPTRTSGSDEQFF. For the CDR3, the DNA is TGTGCCAGCAGCCCAACGAGGACTAGCGGGAGCGATGAGCAGTTCTTC.

This chain joins TRBV19 and TRBJ2-3; TRBD2 matches at 13 bases. This CDR3 has 17 residues. Trimming removed 3 bases from V and 0 bases from J; junction bases left unmatched: 3. CDR1 and CDR2 from the germline V gene are LNHDA and SQIVND (reference sequence). The CDR3 spells CASSITSGGDSTDTQYF. CDR3 coding DNA: TGTGCCAGTAGTATCACTAGCGGGGGGGATAGCACAGATACGCAGTATTTT.

The chain combines TRBV7-9 with TRBJ1-5; 7 bases fit TRBD1. The V gene end was trimmed by 5 bases and the J gene end by 2 bases; junction bases not matched to a gene: 3. The CDR3 sequence is 14 residues long. The germline V gene has CDR1 SEHNR and CDR2 FQNEAQ (reference sequence). CDR3 DNA: TGTGCCAGCAGCATAACAGGGGGCAATCAGCCCCAGCATTTT. It encodes CASSITGGNQPQHF.

A few counts support this clone. The chain is built from TRBV2 and TRBJ1-1, with D uncertain. The CDR3 length is 12 residues. Trimming cost V 6 bases and J 6 bases, with 11 bases left between them. CDR1 and CDR2 from the germline V gene are SNHLY and FYNNEI. CDR3 amino acids: CASRLSQAEAFF. CDR3 in DNA: TGTGCCAGCAGACTTAGTCAGGCTGAAGCTTTCTTT. The full variable domain, its missing parts supplied by reference TRBV2 and TRBJ1-1, is EPEVTQTPSHQVTQMGQEVILRCVPISNHLYFYWYRQILGQKVEFLVSFYNNEISEKSEIFDDQFSVERPDGSNFTLKIRSTKLEDSAMYFCASRLSQAEAFFGQGTRLTVV.

The rearrangement uses TRBV7-6 and TRBJ2-7; 8 bases align to TRBD2. J was trimmed by 4 bases and V by 3 bases; bases with no gene match: 5. From germline, CDR1 is SGHVS and CDR2 FNYEAQ. This CDR3 has 14 amino acids. This chain's CDR3 is CASSFSGEGYEQYF. CDR3 coding DNA: TGTGCCAGCAGCTTTAGCGGGGAAGGGTACGAGCAGTACTTC.

The chain links TRBV6-6 to TRBJ2-3; D is unclear. Trimming pared 4 bases from V and 4 bases from J, leaving 9 bases between. CDR3 length: 13 residues. Looked up from germline, CDR1 is MNHNY and CDR2 is SVGAGI (reference sequence). CDR3 DNA: TGTGCCAGCAGTTCCGCTAGATCAGATACGCAGTATTTT. Translation gives CASSSARSDTQYF.

The chain links TRBV6-6 to TRBJ2-7, with D perhaps being TRBD1 or TRBD2 (5 bases each). The CDR3 length is 14 residues. V was pared by 6 bases and J by 2 bases, with 14 bases between. Germline V CDR1 and CDR2: MNHNY, SVGAGI (reference sequence). The CDR3 DNA reads as TGTGCCAGCAGCGTCCCGGGGCAGACCTACGAGCAGTACTTC. This sequence encodes CASSVPGQTYEQYF.

In this sample, this clone turned up a few times. V usage is TRBV9 and J usage is TRBJ1-1; D uncertain. The ends were cut back, 0 bases at V and 8 bases at J, with 8 bases in the middle. CDR1 and CDR2 (germline): SGDLS, YYNGEE. The CDR3 consists of 12 residues. In nucleotides, the CDR3 is TGTGCCAGCAGCGTAGCGGGAAACGAAGCTTTCTTT. The encoded protein is CASSVAGNEAFF.

This clone was detected a few times. CDR3 protein: CASSDQRDRVYNEQFF. The DNA of the CDR3 is TGCGCCAGCAGTGATCAACGGGACAGGGTTTACAATGAGCAGTTCTTC. The chain is built from TRBV10-2 and TRBJ2-1, with TRBD1 matching 9 bases. The length of the CDR3 is 16 residues. Trimming cost V 3 bases and J 4 bases; bases outside gene matches: 7. Germline lookup yields CDR1 WSHSY and CDR2 SAAADI.

V gene TRBV7-6 combines with J gene TRBJ1-1; no firm D call. Trimming removed 1 base from V and 1 base from J, with 13 bases in between. Looked up from germline, CDR1 is SGHVS and CDR2 is FNYEAQ. The CDR3 sequence is 16 residues long. CDR3 amino acids: CASSLGSNLANTEAFF. In DNA form, the CDR3 reads TGTGCCAGCAGCTTAGGGTCCAACCTAGCGAACACTGAAGCTTTCTTT.

V and J are TRBV18 and TRBJ2-2, with 9 bases matching TRBD1. CDR1 is KGHSH, CDR2 LQKENI, per germline. With 3 bases clipped from V and 7 bases from J, the junction kept 3 bases outside the gene matches. The CDR3 runs to 14 residues. DNA of the CDR3: TGTGCCAGCTCACCCACAGGGGGCAGCGGGGAGCTGTTTTTT. Its protein product is CASSPTGGSGELFF.

This sequence joins TRBV28 and TRBJ1-5, with D perhaps matching TRBD1 (5 bases). The V and J ends lost 3 bases and 1 base respectively, with 7 bases between them. The germline V gene encodes CDR1 MDHEN and CDR2 SYDVKM. This CDR3 has 14 amino acids. CDR3 DNA: TGTGCCAGCAGTTTTAGGGACAGCAATCAGCCCCAGCATTTT. It codes for CASSFRDSNQPQHF. Full variable domain (outside the CDR3, taken from reference TRBV28 and TRBJ1-5): DVKVTQSSRYLVKRTGEKVFLECVQDMDHENMFWYRQDPGLGLRLIYFSYDVKMKEKGDIPEGYSVSREKKERFSLILESASTNQTSMYLCASSFRDSNQPQHFGDGTRLSIL.

This clone has a single count. The rearrangement uses TRBV15 and TRBJ2-7, with 11 bases fitting TRBD1. The germline V gene encodes CDR1 LNHNV and CDR2 YYDKDF (reference sequence). With 5 bases clipped from V and 7 bases from J, the junction kept 13 bases outside the gene matches. The CDR3 is made up of 16 amino acids. In nucleotides, the CDR3 is TGTGCCACCAGCTGGGGACCGGGACAGGGGGGCTGGGAGCAGTACTTC. This codes for CATSWGPGQGGWEQYF.

J is TRBJ1-1 and V is TRBV5-4; no clear D gene. The V gene's germline CDR1 is SGHNT and CDR2 YYREEE (reference sequence). The CDR3 totals 14 residues. The germline V and J ends were trimmed by 3 bases and 0 bases, with 9 bases remaining between them. The DNA for the CDR3 is TGTGCCAGCAGCTACCGAGGAATGAACACTGAAGCTTTCTTT. This sequence encodes CASSYRGMNTEAFF.

J is TRBJ2-5 and V is TRBV4-1, with 13 bases fitting TRBD2. The DNA end is more similar to TRBJ2-7, so the J call may be wrong. The length of the CDR3 is 15 residues. Per germline, CDR1 MGHRA and CDR2 YSYEKL. In DNA form, the CDR3 reads TGCGCCAGCAGACCTACTAGCGGGGGGGCCTACGAGCAGTACTTC. Translating gives CASRPTSGGAYEQYF.

The chain couples TRBV9 to TRBJ1-2; D ambiguous. Trimming took 0 bases from V and 7 from J, leaving 10 bases between them. Per germline, CDR1 SGDLS and CDR2 YYNGEE. This CDR3 region has 13 residues. The CDR3 DNA reads as TGTGCCAGCAGCGTAGGCGGGGTTTCTGGCTACACCTTC. Its translation: CASSVGGVSGYTF.

This clone was observed a single time. The V and J genes are TRBV27 and TRBJ2-3, with D hard to call. Germline V gene data show CDR1 as MNHEY and CDR2 as SMNVEV (reference sequence). V shed 6 bases and J shed 6 bases, with 13 bases lying between them. CDR3 length: 13 amino acids. The CDR3 is CASSLVLGDTQYF. The DNA for the CDR3 is TGTGCCAGCAGCCTGGTCCTGGGGGATACGCAGTATTTT.

The chain has TRBV29-1 and TRBJ2-1; D not certain. Germline V CDR1 and CDR2: SQVTM, ANQGSEA. Trimming removed 8 bases at V and 3 bases at J, with 11 bases between. CDR3 length: 12 residues. CDR3 amino acids: CSPIDNYNEQFF. CDR3 nucleotide sequence: TGCAGCCCGATCGACAACTACAATGAGCAGTTCTTC.

This clone has only a few counts. The genes are TRBV6-1 and TRBJ1-3, with D hard to call. Germline CDR1 is MNHNS and CDR2 is SASEGT. V was trimmed by 1 base and J by 0 bases, leaving 10 bases between them. The CDR3 has 16 amino acids. The CDR3: CASSEEWTYSGNTIYF. CDR3 nucleotide sequence: TGTGCCAGCAGTGAAGAATGGACCTACTCTGGAAACACCATATATTTT.

The V call is TRBV6-1, the J call TRBJ2-2; tentative D call: TRBD1 (5 bases). The CDR3 contains 15 residues. The ends were cut back, 7 bases at V and 1 base at J, with 13 bases in the middle. CDR1 and CDR2 from the germline V gene are MNHNS and SASEGT. The CDR3 loop reads CASNRYRWNTGELFF. The CDR3 DNA is TGTGCCAGCAATAGGTACAGGTGGAACACCGGGGAGCTGTTTTTT.

V is TRBV19 and J is TRBJ1-2; D unclear. V dropped 6 bases and J dropped 4 bases, with 6 bases sitting between them. The CDR3 is 11 residues long. CDR1 and CDR2 from the germline V gene are LNHDA and SQIVND (reference sequence). Here the CDR3 DNA reads TGTGCCAGTAGAGGACTCTATGGCTACACCTTC. Its protein product is CASRGLYGYTF.

The table lists this clone with a few counts. The genes are TRBV14 and TRBJ2-1; D possibly uses TRBD1 or TRBD2 (5 bases each). The V gene's germline CDR1 is SGHDN and CDR2 FVKESK. The CDR3 runs 19 residues. The V end was cut by 0 bases, the J end by 5 bases, with 23 bases between. The CDR3 spells CASSQDGIGRDRRNNEQFF. CDR3 bases: TGTGCCAGCAGCCAAGATGGAATAGGTAGGGACCGACGAAACAATGAGCAGTTCTTC.

About this clone: Relative to the germline gene, one junction end is altered; a read error may explain this. The chain has TRBV7-7 and TRBJ2-1; D is tentatively TRBD1 or TRBD2 (5 bases each). Germline V gene sequence: CDR1 SSHAT, CDR2 FNYEAQ (reference sequence). The CDR3 runs to 17 residues. The CDR3 region is CASSLALSRAAYNEQFF. CDR3 nucleotides: TGTGCTAGCAGCTTAGCGCTGTCCAGGGCGGCCTACAATGAGCAGTTCTTC.

The CDR3 region has the DNA TGTGCCAGCATTAAACAGGGGAACAATGAGCAGTTCTTC. This sequence encodes CASIKQGNNEQFF. The chain has TRBV6-5 and TRBJ2-1, with 7 bases that match TRBD1. Germline CDR1 MNHEY, CDR2 SVGAGI. The ends lost 7 bases at V and 5 bases at J; junction bases unmatched: 5. The CDR3 contains 13 residues.

The chain employs TRBV28 and TRBJ1-1; D remains unclear. Germline loops: CDR1 MDHEN, CDR2 SYDVKM. The CDR3 covers 13 residues. With 5 bases removed from V and 1 base from J, the gap between germline ends came to 8 bases. The DNA of the CDR3 is TGTGCCAGCAGTCCGGTCGAGAACACTGAAGCTTTCTTT. This encodes CASSPVENTEAFF. Looking up the rest from reference TRBV28 and TRBJ1-1 gives the full variable domain: DVKVTQSSRYLVKRTGEKVFLECVQDMDHENMFWYRQDPGLGLRLIYFSYDVKMKEKGDIPEGYSVSREKKERFSLILESASTNQTSMYLCASSPVENTEAFFGQGTRLTVV.

This chain joins TRBV9 and TRBJ2-7; D might be TRBD2 (6 bases). CDR1 and CDR2 from the germline V gene are SGDLS and YYNGEE. V dropped 3 bases and J dropped 0 bases, with 10 bases sitting between them. The CDR3 is 14 amino acids. The CDR3 loop is CASSGGGPSYEQYF. As DNA, the CDR3 is TGTGCCAGCAGCGGAGGAGGGCCCTCCTACGAGCAGTACTTC.

The chain carries TRBV30 and TRBJ2-7, with 7 bases lining up with TRBD1. The CDR3 loop spans 13 amino acids. Looked up from germline, CDR1 is GTSNPN and CDR2 is SVGIG (reference sequence). After removal of 4 bases from V and 2 bases from J, the junction contained 5 bases not matched to a gene. The DNA for the CDR3 is TGTGCCTGGACCGTGGACAGGCCCTACGAGCAGTACTTC. It yields the protein CAWTVDRPYEQYF.

This clone turned up a few times. This sequence joins TRBV9 and TRBJ2-1; D not resolved. Trimming shortened V by 4 bases and J by 7 bases, and 12 bases separated the two germline ends. CDR1 and CDR2 (germline): SGDLS, YYNGEE. The CDR3 totals 13 residues. The chain's CDR3 is CASSQRVWNEQFF. The CDR3 coding sequence is TGTGCCAGCAGCCAACGGGTTTGGAATGAGCAGTTCTTC.

This clone was detected only once. The chain joins TRBV10-3 to TRBJ2-1; 10 bases are shared with TRBD1. The germline gives CDR1 ENHRY, CDR2 SYGVKD. V was clipped by 7 bases and J by 12 bases; unmatched bases: 30. The CDR3 loop spans 20 amino acids. DNA for the CDR3: TGTGCCATCACCAACGTTATCTCAAACCACGACGGGACAGGGGAGGTACGGCAGTTCTTC. The encoded protein is CAITNVISNHDGTGEVRQFF.

This chain uses TRBV7-3 with TRBJ2-2; D may be TRBD1 (6 bases). Germline V gives CDR1 SGHTA, CDR2 FQGTGA. The CDR3 covers 17 residues. V was cut by 0 bases and J by 0 bases, with 11 bases left in between. CDR3 bases: TGTGCCAGCAGCTTAACACCGGACAGAGCGAACACCGGGGAGCTGTTTTTT. Protein product: CASSLTPDRANTGELFF.